The 17 T cell receptor beta chains reported below all come from one sample, sequenced in a study of T-cell reconstitution after alpha-beta-depleted transplantation in children. Unique molecular identifiers featured in how the TCRbeta library was prepared. A single record per CDR3 protein comes from TCRdb applying MiXCR to the PCR reads. In the table there are 500,000 to 650,000 distinct CDR3 sequences, 13% of which are singletons. Sample: PBMCs, mostly from graft donor cells, taken 360 days after TCRalphabeta/CD19-depleted stem cell transplant. Receptor source: a male patient younger than 18 who had a stem cell transplant for acute myeloid leukemia, so the T cells may come from the graft donor.

This chain joins TRBV20-1 and TRBJ2-5; no reliable D call. V lost 8 bases, J lost 5 bases, and 24 bases lay in between. Germline loops: CDR1 DFQATT, CDR2 SNEGSKA (reference sequence). The CDR3 has 15 residues. The CDR3 region is CSSISVTPVEETQYF. For the CDR3, the DNA is TGCAGTTCAATTTCCGTGACACCAGTGGAGGAGACCCAGTACTTC.

CDR3 nucleotides: TGTGCCAGCAGCTTGAGAACACGGAACAATGAGCAGTTCTTC. Translation gives CASSLRTRNNEQFF. This chain connects TRBV11-2 to TRBJ2-1; D is undetermined. The germline gives CDR1 SGHAT, CDR2 FQNNGV. V was clipped by 3 bases and J by 5 bases, with 11 bases between them. This CDR3 spans 14 amino acids. Combining the CDR3 with reference TRBV11-2 and TRBJ2-1 gives the whole variable domain EAGVAQSPRYKIIEKRQSVAFWCNPISGHATLYWYQQILGQGPKLLIQFQNNGVVDDSQLPKDRFSAERLKGVDSTLKIQPAKLEDSAVYLCASSLRTRNNEQFFGPGTRLTVL.

This rearrangement joins TRBV21-1 to TRBJ2-5. TRBV21-1 is a documented pseudogene. This CDR3 contains 12 residues. CDR3 residues: CASSNWVGTQYF. The CDR3 DNA reads TGTGCCAGCAGCAACTGGGTCGGGACCCAGTACTTC.

The chain has TRBV5-1 and TRBJ2-5; D may be TRBD1 (5 bases). The CDR3 has 16 residues. The ends were cut back, 2 bases at V and 1 base at J, with 15 bases in the middle. The germline V gene has CDR1 SGHRS and CDR2 YFSETQ. CDR3 nucleotides: TGCGCCAGCAGCTTTGGAAGCCAGGGTCGCCAAGAGACCCAGTACTTC. It is translated as CASSFGSQGRQETQYF.

The chain uses TRBV9 and TRBJ2-4; no clear D gene. This CDR3 is built from 17 residues. V was clipped by 7 bases and J by 1 base, with 21 bases between them. Germline-derived CDR1 and CDR2 are SGDLS and YYNGEE. The CDR3 DNA reads TGTGCCAGCTGCCCAAAACTCAGTGTTGGGGCCAAAAACATTCAGTACTTC. This codes for CASCPKLSVGAKNIQYF.

J is TRBJ2-5 and V is TRBV20-1; 7 nucleotides match TRBD2. This CDR3 region has 15 residues. Trimming at V came to 3 bases and at J to 4 bases, leaving 11 bases not matched to a gene. CDR1 DFQATT and CDR2 SNEGSKA come from the germline V gene (reference sequence). The CDR3 protein is CSARLGGSPRETQYF. CDR3 DNA sequence: TGCAGTGCTAGGCTCGGCGGGAGCCCTCGAGAGACCCAGTACTTC.

The rearrangement joins TRBV20-1 to TRBJ2-7; tentatively, D is TRBD2 (6 bases). Trimming left V 1 base short and J 3 bases short, with 10 bases between. The CDR3 covers 13 residues. In germline, CDR1 is DFQATT, CDR2 SNEGSKA (reference sequence). CDR3 protein: CSARGGVSYEQYF. The CDR3 DNA sequence: TGCAGTGCTAGAGGGGGGGTGAGCTACGAGCAGTACTTC.

V and J are TRBV20-1 and TRBJ2-2, with 8 bases identical to TRBD2. This CDR3 comprises 13 residues. V shed 5 bases, J shed 7 bases, and the junction held 6 bases outside the gene matches. The germline V gene encodes CDR1 DFQATT and CDR2 SNEGSKA (reference sequence). The CDR3 DNA is TGCAGTGCTGCCGGGACTAGTTTCGGGGAGCTGTTTTTT. Its translation is CSAAGTSFGELFF.

This clonotype was recorded at least ten times. The CDR3 DNA sequence: TGCAGCGTTACAGGGGGCACAGAGACCCAGTACTTC. This gives the protein CSVTGGTETQYF. The rearrangement uses TRBV29-1 and TRBJ2-5, with 9 bases that match TRBD1. Looked up from germline, CDR1 is SQVTM and CDR2 is ANQGSEA. The J segment lost 4 bases and the V segment lost 5 bases, leaving 2 bases of the junction unmatched. This CDR3 is 12 amino acids long. Using reference TRBV29-1 and TRBJ2-5 for the parts outside the CDR3, the full variable domain is SAVISQKPSRDICQRGTSLTIQCQVDSQVTMMFWYRQQPGQSLTLIATANQGSEATYESGFVIDKFPISRPNLTFSTLTVSNMSPEDSSIYLCSVTGGTETQYFGPGTRLLVL.

This rearrangement joins TRBV7-9 to TRBJ1-2; D ambiguous. The CDR3 has 14 amino acids. The germline V gene encodes CDR1 SEHNR and CDR2 FQNEAQ (reference sequence). V gave up 0 bases and J gave up 5 bases, with 10 bases separating them. CDR3 amino acids: CASSLAAENYGYTF. CDR3 sequence (DNA): TGTGCCAGCAGCTTAGCCGCGGAGAATTATGGCTACACCTTC.

The table lists this clonotype with a few counts. The chain joins TRBV20-1 to TRBJ2-1, with D possibly being TRBD2 (6 bases). Trimming removed 8 bases from V and 3 bases from J, with 23 bases in between. This CDR3 comprises 16 residues. The germline gives CDR1 DFQATT, CDR2 SNEGSKA (reference sequence). Written as DNA, the CDR3 is TGCAGTTACCGTTTATCCAGCAGACTAGTCTACAATGAGCAGTTCTTC. Translated, it gives CSYRLSSRLVYNEQFF.

This clonotype has at least ten counts. The J gene is TRBJ1-5, the V gene TRBV20-1, with a tentative D call TRBD1 (5 bases). Trimming left V 1 base short and J 9 bases short, with 13 bases between. Germline V CDR1 and CDR2: DFQATT, SNEGSKA (reference sequence). This CDR3 has 13 residues. CDR3 residues: CSARGQHWPPQHF. DNA for the CDR3: TGCAGTGCTAGAGGACAGCACTGGCCGCCCCAGCATTTT.

In this sample, this clonotype turned up a few times. The chain combines TRBV12-3 or TRBV12-4 with TRBJ2-3; D perhaps matches TRBD2 (6 bases). The germline V and J ends were trimmed by 1 base and 1 base, with 12 bases remaining between them. CDR3 length: 16 residues. The CDR3 spells CASSLEASARTDTQYF. The CDR3 nucleotides read TGTGCCAGCAGTTTAGAGGCTAGCGCCCGCACAGATACGCAGTATTTT.

This clonotype was found a few times. This chain connects TRBV7-8 to TRBJ2-2; D call uncertain. Germline V gene lookup returns CDR1 SGHVS and CDR2 FQNEAQ. The CDR3 runs to 14 residues. V was shortened by 5 bases and J by 4 bases, with 11 bases between the two germline ends. In nucleotides, the CDR3 is TGTGCCAGCAGCCATGGATGGGGCACCGGGGAGCTGTTTTTT. Translation gives CASSHGWGTGELFF.

This clonotype was counted only a few times. The rearrangement links TRBV29-1 to TRBJ2-3; 10 nucleotides align to TRBD2. The CDR3 contains 16 residues. Germline V gene lookup returns CDR1 SQVTM and CDR2 ANQGSEA. V shed 4 bases and J 0 bases; nucleotides not matched to a gene: 7. The CDR3 DNA follows: TGCAGCGTTGGAGCCCCGACTAGCGGGAGCACAGATACGCAGTATTTT. The encoded protein is CSVGAPTSGSTDTQYF.

This clonotype was seen repeatedly, ten times or more. V is TRBV4-2 and J is TRBJ2-3; possibly TRBD1 or TRBD2 for D (5 bases each). V lost 0 bases to trimming and J lost 1 base, with 11 bases between them. The CDR3 sequence is 16 residues long. The germline V gene has CDR1 LGHNA and CDR2 YNFKEQ. The CDR3 coding sequence is TGTGCCAGCAGCCAAGAGGGGCTAGCAGGCACAGATACGCAGTATTTT. Its protein is CASSQEGLAGTDTQYF.

This clonotype appeared a few times. The chain joins TRBV5-6 to TRBJ2-5; either TRBD1 or TRBD2 may supply D (6 bases each). Germline CDR1 is SGHDT and CDR2 is YYEEEE. V was trimmed by 2 bases and J by 4 bases, leaving 12 bases between them. The CDR3 is made up of 14 amino acids. CDR3 sequence: CASSLGGKGETQYF. CDR3 bases: TGTGCCAGCAGCTTAGGGGGGAAAGGAGAGACCCAGTACTTC. The full variable domain, with the rest looked up from reference TRBV5-6 and TRBJ2-5, is DAGVTQSPTHLIKTRGQQVTLRCSPKSGHDTVSWYQQALGQGPQFIFQYYEEEERQRGNFPDRFSGHQFPNYSSELNVNALLLGDSALYLCASSLGGKGETQYFGPGTRLLVL.